A single sample is the source of the 31 T cell receptor beta chains below, sequenced in a study of CD8 T cells in Susac syndrome. It was with random hexamers that about 0.45 to 1 ug RNA was reverse transcribed. TCRdb itself ran the immunoSEQ multiplex PCR reads through MiXCR, one entry per CDR3 protein. The sample contains 70,000 to 85,000 distinct CDR3 sequences, about 96% of which appear only once. The sequencing sample was made of CD8+ T cells from PBMCs. These receptor sequences come from a human donor with Susac syndrome.

The chain links TRBV20-1 to TRBJ2-1; tentative D call: TRBD1 (6 bases). The V and J ends lost 6 bases and 0 bases respectively, with 12 bases between them. Germline V gene lookup returns CDR1 DFQATT and CDR2 SNEGSKA (reference sequence). The CDR3 has 14 residues. The CDR3 is CSADDRSSYNEQFF. The CDR3 nucleotides read TGCAGTGCAGACGACAGGAGCTCCTACAATGAGCAGTTCTTC.

The chain links TRBV7-9 to TRBJ2-1; 10 bases map to TRBD1. Per germline, CDR1 SEHNR and CDR2 FQNEAQ (reference sequence). V lost 3 bases, J lost 4 bases, and 0 bases stayed unmatched. The CDR3 has 14 amino acids. CDR3 nucleotide sequence: TGTGCCAGCAGCTTGGGACAGGGGTACAATGAGCAGTTCTTC. Translating gives CASSLGQGYNEQFF.

The chain recombines TRBV2 with TRBJ2-1; tentative D call: TRBD1 (5 bases). The V and J ends lost 6 bases and 8 bases respectively, with 8 bases between them. Germline V gene data show CDR1 as SNHLY and CDR2 as FYNNEI. The CDR3 length is 11 residues. The CDR3 DNA sequence: TGTGCCAGCAGCAGGGCGTATGAGCAGTTCTTC. Its protein is CASSRAYEQFF.

This clonotype was detected once. The chain employs TRBV6-2 or TRBV6-3 and TRBJ1-2, with 7 positions matching TRBD1. This CDR3 spans 13 amino acids. The junction had 5 bases not matched to a gene; V was cut back by 6 bases and J by 4 bases. Germline V gene lookup returns CDR1 MNHEY and CDR2 SVGEGT. The CDR3 DNA follows: TGTGCCAGCAGAAGACAGGGTGTCTATGGCTACACCTTC. It is translated as CASRRQGVYGYTF.

The chain carries TRBV4-3 and TRBJ2-5, with D possibly being TRBD1 or TRBD2 (5 bases each). V gave up 0 bases and J gave up 8 bases, with 16 bases separating them. The CDR3 sequence is 15 residues long. The germline gives CDR1 LGHNA, CDR2 YSLEER. CDR3 amino acids: CASSQDGEGRVTQYF. The DNA for the CDR3 is TGCGCCAGCAGCCAAGATGGCGAGGGGCGTGTAACCCAGTACTTC.

About this clonotype itself: At one end, the junction sequence differs from germline, possibly due to a read error. The chain joins TRBV10-3 to TRBJ2-7; 7 positions agree with TRBD1. Germline-derived CDR1 and CDR2 are ENHRY and SYGVKD. CDR3 length: 11 amino acids. Written as DNA, the CDR3 is TGTGCCATCAGTGGTCCCGGGACAGCCAACTTC. It specifies CAISGPGTANF.

V is TRBV7-9 and J is TRBJ1-5; TRBD1 aligns across 7 bases. V was clipped by 2 bases and J by 5 bases; unmatched bases: 6. Germline V gene lookup returns CDR1 SEHNR and CDR2 FQNEAQ (reference sequence). The CDR3 runs to 15 residues. CDR3 residues: CASSLNRGVDQPQHF. CDR3 sequence (DNA): TGTGCCAGCAGCTTAAACAGGGGAGTGGATCAGCCCCAGCATTTT.

This clonotype was observed once. The chain carries TRBV9 and TRBJ2-5; no firm D call. The V gene lost 3 bases and the J gene lost 2 bases, with 8 bases spanning the gap. Germline CDR1 is SGDLS and CDR2 is YYNGEE. The CDR3 has 13 amino acids. Here the CDR3 reads CASSDGWQETQYF. CDR3 DNA sequence: TGTGCCAGCAGCGATGGGTGGCAAGAGACCCAGTACTTC.

The J gene is TRBJ2-2, the V gene TRBV6-2 or TRBV6-3; no clear D gene. Germline V gene sequence: CDR1 MNHEY, CDR2 SVGEGT. The CDR3 sequence is 11 residues long. V dropped 2 bases and J dropped 6 bases, with 1 base sitting between them. The CDR3 spells CASSYPGELFF. CDR3 DNA sequence: TGTGCCAGCAGTTACCCCGGGGAGCTGTTTTTT.

This clonotype was seen a single time. This chain uses TRBV13 with TRBJ1-1; maybe TRBD1 (6 bases). The length of the CDR3 is 15 residues. Germline CDR1 PRHDT, CDR2 FYEKMQ (reference sequence). Trimming removed 1 base from V and 1 base from J, with 10 bases in between. The CDR3 coding sequence is TGTGCCAGCAGCTTAGCAAGGGGGTGGAACACTGAAGCTTTCTTT. Protein sequence: CASSLARGWNTEAFF. Combining the CDR3 with reference TRBV13 and TRBJ1-1 gives the whole variable domain AAGVIQSPRHLIKEKRETATLKCYPIPRHDTVYWYQQGPGQDPQFLISFYEKMQSDKGSIPDRFSAQQFSDYHSELNMSSLELGDSALYFCASSLARGWNTEAFFGQGTRLTVV.

The V and J genes are TRBV13 and TRBJ1-6; weak D call: TRBD1 (6 bases). This CDR3 spans 15 amino acids. From germline, CDR1 is PRHDT and CDR2 FYEKMQ (reference sequence). Trimming stripped 4 bases from V and 6 bases from J, with 13 bases between. DNA for the CDR3: TGTGCCAGCAGCTCTAGACAGGATCGTAATTCACCCCTCCACTTT. Protein: CASSSRQDRNSPLHF.

The chain has TRBV2 and TRBJ1-1, with D unresolved. The CDR3 runs 16 residues. V lost 10 bases, J lost 0 bases, and 21 bases lay in between. Germline CDR1 is SNHLY and CDR2 is FYNNEI. The CDR3 DNA reads TGTGCCACTAAGCCGGGGTTCTTAGGGTTGAACACTGAAGCTTTCTTT. This encodes CATKPGFLGLNTEAFF.

This clonotype is a singleton in its sample. The genes are TRBV5-1 and TRBJ2-7, with no clear D. Germline CDR1 and CDR2: SGHRS and YFSETQ. The CDR3 covers 12 residues. V lost 4 bases, J lost 5 bases, and 10 bases lay in between. CDR3 nucleotide sequence: TGCGCCAGCAGCGTAGATCGAGACGAGCAGTACTTC. As protein: CASSVDRDEQYF.

The chain employs TRBV2 and TRBJ2-1; unclear D gene. The germline V and J ends were trimmed by 4 bases and 7 bases, with 20 bases remaining between them. CDR3 length equals 16 residues. CDR1 SNHLY and CDR2 FYNNEI come from the germline V gene. The CDR3 spells CASSGPRSPTTNEQFF. The CDR3 DNA follows: TGTGCCAGCAGTGGCCCTAGGTCTCCTACAACGAATGAGCAGTTCTTC.

The chain has TRBV3-1 and TRBJ2-5; 9 bases line up with TRBD2. With V trimmed by 1 base and J by 5 bases, 11 bases remained unmatched. The CDR3 covers 17 residues. Germline V gene data show CDR1 as LGHDT and CDR2 as YNNKEL (reference sequence). The CDR3 spells CASSQVVSGSIRETQYF. The CDR3, as DNA: TGTGCCAGCAGCCAAGTAGTTAGCGGGAGTATCCGGGAGACCCAGTACTTC.

The genes are TRBV19 and TRBJ2-1; D not certain. The germline gives CDR1 LNHDA, CDR2 SQIVND (reference sequence). V dropped 7 bases and J dropped 6 bases, with 7 bases sitting between them. The CDR3 runs 11 residues. CDR3 sequence reads: CASTFANEQFF. The CDR3 nucleotides are TGTGCCAGTACGTTCGCCAATGAGCAGTTCTTC. Combining the CDR3 with reference TRBV19 and TRBJ2-1 gives the whole variable domain DGGITQSPKYLFRKEGQNVTLSCEQNLNHDAMYWYRQDPGQGLRLIYYSQIVNDFQKGDIAEGYSVSREKKESFPLTVTSAQKNPTAFYLCASTFANEQFFGPGTRLTVL.

The chain has TRBV7-6 and TRBJ1-1; 11 bases align to TRBD1. Trimming removed 0 bases from V and 7 bases from J; junction bases left unmatched: 1. From germline, CDR1 is SGHVS and CDR2 FNYEAQ. The CDR3 has 14 amino acids. The CDR3 protein is CASSLAGTGGEAFF. CDR3 nucleotide sequence: TGTGCCAGCAGCTTAGCTGGGACAGGGGGTGAAGCTTTCTTT.

V gene TRBV6-4 combines with J gene TRBJ2-1; D remains unclear. The V and J ends lost 0 bases and 9 bases respectively, with 15 bases between them. The CDR3 sequence is 15 residues long. Germline-derived CDR1 and CDR2 are MRHNA and SNTAGT. The CDR3: CASSDSFSGRAEQFF. In DNA form, the CDR3 reads TGTGCCAGCAGTGACTCGTTTTCGGGTCGGGCTGAGCAGTTCTTC.

V is TRBV19 and J is TRBJ2-7, with D possibly TRBD1 on 5 matching bases. The V gene's germline CDR1 is LNHDA and CDR2 SQIVND (reference sequence). CDR3 length: 15 residues. V was pared by 6 bases and J by 7 bases, with 22 bases between. CDR3 region: CASSLQAGLLQEQYF. CDR3 nucleotides: TGTGCCAGTAGCTTACAGGCCGGGTTGCTTCAGGAGCAGTACTTC.

This chain links TRBV7-8 with TRBJ2-1, with TRBD1 matching over 7 bases. Germline CDR1 and CDR2: SGHVS and FQNEAQ. Germline trimming cut 5 bases from V and 5 bases from J; bases unmatched to any gene: 9. This CDR3 has 15 amino acids. CDR3 in DNA: TGTGCCAGCAGCCCTGACAGGGTTGTCCACAATGAGCAGTTCTTC. Protein product: CASSPDRVVHNEQFF.

The chain carries TRBV6-5 and TRBJ1-2, with TRBD1 as a possible D gene (6 bases). The V and J ends lost 7 bases and 5 bases respectively, with 14 bases between them. Germline V gene lookup returns CDR1 MNHEY and CDR2 SVGAGI. The CDR3 is made up of 13 amino acids. The CDR3 spells CASKMTGWYGYTF. Written as DNA, the CDR3 is TGTGCCAGCAAGATGACAGGATGGTATGGCTACACCTTC.

The chain carries TRBV4-3 and TRBJ1-1; D call uncertain. CDR3 length: 14 residues. From germline, CDR1 is LGHNA and CDR2 YSLEER. V was pared by 5 bases and J by 1 base, with 11 bases between. CDR3 DNA sequence: TGCGCCAGCAGCGCCCACAGTGGGAACACTGAAGCTTTCTTT. It encodes CASSAHSGNTEAFF.

V usage is TRBV20-1 and J usage is TRBJ2-7; 10 nucleotides line up with TRBD1. Unmatched junction bases numbered 3, after V lost 2 bases and J lost 2 bases. CDR1 is DFQATT and CDR2 is SNEGSKA in the germline V gene (reference sequence). CDR3 length: 14 amino acids. As DNA, the CDR3 is TGCAGTGCTAGATCCGGGACAGGGGCCTACGAGCAGTACGTC. It is translated as CSARSGTGAYEQYV.

The V gene is TRBV12-3 or TRBV12-4, the J gene TRBJ2-1; D perhaps matches TRBD2 (5 bases). The germline V and J ends were trimmed by 6 bases and 8 bases, with 11 bases remaining between them. CDR3 size: 12 residues. The CDR3 loop is CASREVADEQFF. In nucleotides, the CDR3 is TGTGCCAGCAGGGAGGTGGCCGATGAGCAGTTCTTC.

The J gene is TRBJ2-7, the V gene TRBV28; a weak D match, TRBD1 (5 bases). Germline V gene data show CDR1 as MDHEN and CDR2 as SYDVKM. The CDR3 covers 13 residues. Trimming removed 4 bases from V and 4 bases from J, with 11 bases in between. CDR3 in DNA: TGTGCCAGCAGTTCTTCCGACAGTTACGAGCAGTACTTC. Translation gives CASSSSDSYEQYF.

This clonotype appeared once. The chain uses TRBV20-1 and TRBJ2-7; D not certain. V gave up 2 bases and J gave up 3 bases, with 14 bases separating them. This CDR3 contains 14 residues. Germline CDR1 reads DFQATT; CDR2 reads SNEGSKA (reference sequence). The CDR3 here is CSARNLSAVYEQYF. As DNA, the CDR3 is TGCAGTGCTAGAAATCTTTCAGCCGTCTACGAGCAGTACTTC.

The chain employs TRBV5-1 and TRBJ2-5; 14 nucleotides match TRBD2. The CDR3 length is 17 residues. Per germline, CDR1 SGHRS and CDR2 YFSETQ. V shed 4 bases, J shed 0 bases, and the junction held 5 bases outside the gene matches. In DNA form, the CDR3 reads TGCGCCAGCAGCGGGGGACTAGCGGGGGAAAACCAAGAGACCCAGTACTTC. This gives the protein CASSGGLAGENQETQYF.

The chain couples TRBV30 to TRBJ2-7; D perhaps matches TRBD1 (5 bases). Germline V gene data show CDR1 as GTSNPN and CDR2 as SVGIG (reference sequence). Trimming pared 4 bases from V and 7 bases from J, leaving 17 bases between. This CDR3 comprises 13 residues. The DNA for the CDR3 is TGTGCCTGGACCGTCCAAGGGGCCCGGGAGCAGTACTTC. It yields the protein CAWTVQGAREQYF. The full variable domain, its missing parts supplied by reference TRBV30 and TRBJ2-7, is SQTIHQWPATLVQPVGSPLSLECTVEGTSNPNLYWYRQAAGRGLQLLFYSVGIGQISSEVPQNLSASRPQDRQFILSSKKLLLSDSGFYLCAWTVQGAREQYFGPGTRLTVT.

The rearrangement joins TRBV28 to TRBJ2-1; maybe TRBD1 (6 bases). Germline V gene data show CDR1 as MDHEN and CDR2 as SYDVKM. CDR3 length equals 13 residues. With 5 bases removed from V and 7 bases from J, the gap between germline ends came to 12 bases. CDR3 loop: CASSPGQGNEQFF. As DNA, the CDR3 is TGTGCCAGCAGTCCGGGGCAGGGGAATGAGCAGTTCTTC.

The CDR3 sequence: CASKPRQSQETQYF. The CDR3 coding sequence is TGTGCCAGCAAACCCCGTCAATCCCAAGAGACCCAGTACTTC. The J gene is TRBJ2-5, the V gene TRBV11-2; D is unclear. The CDR3 is made up of 14 amino acids. V was trimmed by 7 bases and J by 1 base, leaving 13 bases between them. Germline V gene data show CDR1 as SGHAT and CDR2 as FQNNGV.

This sequence joins TRBV25-1 and TRBJ2-7, with no clear D. V lost 4 bases and J 0 bases, leaving 4 bases between the germline ends. The CDR3 runs 12 residues. Germline CDR1 MGHDK, CDR2 SYGVNS. The CDR3 spells CASSVSSYEQYF. The CDR3 nucleotides are TGTGCCAGCAGTGTTAGCTCCTACGAGCAGTACTTC.